These T cell receptor beta chains were read from a single sample in a study of blood T cell repertoires in COVID-19. Sequenced by immunoSEQ multiplex PCR; TCRdb stores in-frame clones only, minus some. This table has approximately 88,000 clones, 85% appearing once. Sequences were obtained from peripheral blood. The receptors stem from a woman in her 70s with acute or convalescent COVID-19. Each CDR3 is given with its conserved first and last residue. The D gene is left open where the match is weak. Clone sizes are given selectively: once, few, many, or a class where the clone is expanded.

v_call	j_call	d_call	clone_size	cdr3_aa	cdr3_nt
TRBV6-2/TRBV6-3	TRBJ2-4	.	.	CASSYGGLAKNIQYF	TGTGCCAGCAGTTATGGAGGTTTAGCCAAAAACATTCAGTACTTC
TRBV19	TRBJ1-5	TRBD1	.	CASTRGTGGLGNQPQHF	TGTGCCAGTACCCGTGGGACAGGGGGATTAGGCAATCAGCCCCAGCATTTT
TRBV27	TRBJ1-5	TRBD1	.	CASSTRQGVGTGNQPQHF	TGTGCCAGCAGTACCAGACAGGGTGTTGGTACGGGAAATCAGCCCCAGCATTTT
TRBV24-1	TRBJ2-5	TRBD2	few	CATSDPVAGGGETQYF	TGTGCCACCAGTGACCCTGTAGCGGGAGGGGGAGAGACCCAGTACTTC
TRBV6-1	TRBJ1-4	.	many	CASSEARGGVEKLFF	TGTGCCAGCAGTGAAGCCCGGGGGGGGGTTGAAAAACTGTTTTTT
TRBV5-8	TRBJ2-1	.	.	CASSLRLPSQFF	TGTGCCAGCAGCCTGAGACTGCCCAGCCAGTTCTTC
TRBV21-1	TRBJ1-1	.	.	CASSKAQGPPLLSTEAFF	TGTGCCAGCAGCAAAGCACAGGGCCCACCTCTTTTGAGCACTGAAGCTTTCTTT
TRBV6-5	TRBJ1-4	TRBD1	.	CASSYRAGGHEKLFF	TGTGCCAGCAGTTACAGGGCAGGGGGCCATGAAAAACTGTTTTTT
TRBV5-1	TRBJ1-1	TRBD1	.	CASSLTGGAGTEAFF	TGCGCCAGCAGCTTGACAGGGGGCGCAGGCACTGAAGCTTTCTTT
TRBV7-9	TRBJ2-5	TRBD2	.	CASSPLAGLVETQYF	TGTGCCAGCAGCCCGCTAGCGGGGCTGGTAGAGACCCAGTACTTC
TRBV27	TRBJ1-2	.	.	CASSFALGEGANYGYTF	TGTGCCAGCAGTTTCGCCCTTGGGGAGGGTGCTAACTATGGCTACACCTTC
TRBV7-9	TRBJ1-1	.	.	CASSTRENTEAFF	TGTGCCAGCAGCACCAGGGAGAACACTGAAGCTTTCTTT
TRBV3-1/TRBV3-2	TRBJ2-1	TRBD2	.	CASSPDPGGPDEQFF	TGTGCCAGCAGCCCGGACCCGGGAGGGCCCGATGAGCAGTTCTTC
TRBV7-9	TRBJ1-6	TRBD1	.	CASNSGQGYNSPLHF	TGTGCCAGCAACTCGGGACAGGGATATAATTCACCCCTCCACTTT
TRBV7-9	TRBJ1-2	.	few	CASSLDRIRGYTF	TGTGCCAGCAGCTTAGATCGCATTAGAGGCTACACCTTC
TRBV3-1/TRBV3-2	TRBJ1-3	.	.	CASSQYSGGNTIYF	TGTGCCAGCAGCCAGTACAGTGGGGGAAACACCATATATTTT
TRBV5-6	TRBJ1-5	.	.	CASSAYHQGYQPQHF	TGTGCCAGCAGCGCATATCACCAGGGGTATCAGCCCCAGCATTTT